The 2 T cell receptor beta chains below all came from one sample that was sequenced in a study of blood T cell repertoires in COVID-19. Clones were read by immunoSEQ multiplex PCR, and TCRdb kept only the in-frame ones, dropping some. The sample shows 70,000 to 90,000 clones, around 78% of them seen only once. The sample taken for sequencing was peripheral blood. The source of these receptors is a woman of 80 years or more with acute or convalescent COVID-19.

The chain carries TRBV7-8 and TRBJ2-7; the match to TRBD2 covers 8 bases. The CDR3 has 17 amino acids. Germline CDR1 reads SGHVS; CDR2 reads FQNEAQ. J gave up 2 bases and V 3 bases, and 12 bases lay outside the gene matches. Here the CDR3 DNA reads TGTGCCAGCAGCTTTCCCCCGGCCCAGCGGGAGACCTACGAGCAGTACTTC. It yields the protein CASSFPPAQRETYEQYF.

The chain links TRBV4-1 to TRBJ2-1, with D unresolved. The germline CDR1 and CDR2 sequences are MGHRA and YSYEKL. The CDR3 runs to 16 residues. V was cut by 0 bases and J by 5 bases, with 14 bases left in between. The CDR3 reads CASSQEQVGPHNEQFF. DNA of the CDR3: TGCGCCAGCAGCCAAGAGCAGGTTGGTCCCCACAATGAGCAGTTCTTC.